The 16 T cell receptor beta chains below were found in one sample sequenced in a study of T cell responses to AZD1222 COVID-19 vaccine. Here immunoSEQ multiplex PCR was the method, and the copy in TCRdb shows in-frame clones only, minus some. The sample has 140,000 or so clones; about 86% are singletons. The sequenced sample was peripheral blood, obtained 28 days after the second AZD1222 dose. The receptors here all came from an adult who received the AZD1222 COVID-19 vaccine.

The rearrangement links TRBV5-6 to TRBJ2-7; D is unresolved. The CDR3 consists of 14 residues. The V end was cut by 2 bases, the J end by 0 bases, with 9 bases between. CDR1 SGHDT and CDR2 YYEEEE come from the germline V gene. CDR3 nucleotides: TGTGCCAGCAGCTTCTGGGGATCCTCCTACGAGCAGTACTTC. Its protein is CASSFWGSSYEQYF.

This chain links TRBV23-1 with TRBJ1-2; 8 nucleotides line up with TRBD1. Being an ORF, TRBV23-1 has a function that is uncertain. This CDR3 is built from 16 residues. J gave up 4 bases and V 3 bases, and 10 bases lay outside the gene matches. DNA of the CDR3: TGCGCCAGCAGTCACCGAGGACAGGGTAGATCCTATGGCTACACCTTC. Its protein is CASSHRGQGRSYGYTF.

The CDR3 sequence: CASSRDRGLLNTEAFF. The CDR3 DNA is TGTGCCAGCAGCCGAGACAGGGGTCTATTGAACACTGAAGCTTTCTTT. The chain links TRBV3-1 (or the pseudogene TRBV3-2) to TRBJ1-1, with 8 bases identical to TRBD1. V trimming: 4 bases; J trimming: 0 bases; junction bases outside the gene matches: 7. The CDR3 spans 16 residues. CDR1 is LGHDT, CDR2 YNNKEL, per germline (reference sequence).

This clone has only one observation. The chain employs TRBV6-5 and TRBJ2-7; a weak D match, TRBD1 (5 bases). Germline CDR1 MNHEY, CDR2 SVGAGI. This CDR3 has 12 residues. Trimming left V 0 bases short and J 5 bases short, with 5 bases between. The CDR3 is CASSYSGHEQYF. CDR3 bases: TGTGCCAGCAGTTACTCGGGGCACGAGCAGTACTTC.

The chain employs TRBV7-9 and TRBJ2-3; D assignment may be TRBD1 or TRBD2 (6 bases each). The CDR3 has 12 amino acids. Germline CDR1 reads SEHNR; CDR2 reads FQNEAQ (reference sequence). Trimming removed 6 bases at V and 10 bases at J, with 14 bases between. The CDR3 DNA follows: TGTGCCAGCAGTCACGAGGGGGGAGCGCAGTATTTT. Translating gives CASSHEGGAQYF.

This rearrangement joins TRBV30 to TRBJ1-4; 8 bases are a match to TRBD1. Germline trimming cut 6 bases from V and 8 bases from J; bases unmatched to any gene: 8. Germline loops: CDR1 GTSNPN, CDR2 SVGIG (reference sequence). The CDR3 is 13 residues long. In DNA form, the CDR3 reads TGTGCCTGCTCACAGGGGGGTTTGGAAAAACTGTTTTTT. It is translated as CACSQGGLEKLFF.

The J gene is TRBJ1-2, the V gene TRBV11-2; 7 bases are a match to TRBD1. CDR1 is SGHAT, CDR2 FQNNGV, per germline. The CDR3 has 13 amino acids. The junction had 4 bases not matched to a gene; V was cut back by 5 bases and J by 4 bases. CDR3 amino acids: CASSPGQFYGYTF. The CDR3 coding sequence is TGTGCCAGCAGCCCGGGACAGTTCTATGGCTACACCTTC.

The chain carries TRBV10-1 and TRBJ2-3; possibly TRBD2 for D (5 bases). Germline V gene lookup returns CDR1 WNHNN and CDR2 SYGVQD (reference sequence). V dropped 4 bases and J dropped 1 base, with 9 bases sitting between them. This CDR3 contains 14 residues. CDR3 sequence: CASSGSDRTDTQYF. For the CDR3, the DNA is TGCGCCAGCAGTGGTAGCGACCGCACAGATACGCAGTATTTT.

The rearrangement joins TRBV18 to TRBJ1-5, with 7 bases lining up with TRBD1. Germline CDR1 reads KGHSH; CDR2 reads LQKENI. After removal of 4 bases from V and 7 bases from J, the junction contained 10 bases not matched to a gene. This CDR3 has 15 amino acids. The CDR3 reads CASSLTTGREQPQHF. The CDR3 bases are TGTGCCAGCTCACTCACGACAGGGCGGGAGCAGCCCCAGCATTTT.

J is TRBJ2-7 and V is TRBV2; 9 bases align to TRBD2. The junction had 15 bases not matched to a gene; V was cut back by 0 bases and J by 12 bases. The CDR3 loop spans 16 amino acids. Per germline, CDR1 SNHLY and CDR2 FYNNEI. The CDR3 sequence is CASSEALNPSGVQRYF. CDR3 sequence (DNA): TGTGCCAGCAGTGAAGCGCTTAATCCTAGCGGGGTCCAGCGGTACTTC. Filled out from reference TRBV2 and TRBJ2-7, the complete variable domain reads EPEVTQTPSHQVTQMGQEVILRCVPISNHLYFYWYRQILGQKVEFLVSFYNNEISEKSEIFDDQFSVERPDGSNFTLKIRSTKLEDSAMYFCASSEALNPSGVQRYFGPGTRLTVT.

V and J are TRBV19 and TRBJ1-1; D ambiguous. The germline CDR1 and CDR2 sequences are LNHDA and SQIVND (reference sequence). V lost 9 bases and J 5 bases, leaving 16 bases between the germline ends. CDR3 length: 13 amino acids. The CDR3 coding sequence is TGTGCCAGCCAGTCAAAGTACGTTACTGAAGCTTTCTTT. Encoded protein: CASQSKYVTEAFF.

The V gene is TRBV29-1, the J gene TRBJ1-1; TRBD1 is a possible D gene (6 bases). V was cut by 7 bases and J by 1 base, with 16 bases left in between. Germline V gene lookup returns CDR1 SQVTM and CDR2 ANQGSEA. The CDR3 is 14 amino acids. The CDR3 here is CSAWDTLPNTEAFF. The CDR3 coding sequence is TGCAGCGCCTGGGACACGCTGCCGAACACTGAAGCTTTCTTT.

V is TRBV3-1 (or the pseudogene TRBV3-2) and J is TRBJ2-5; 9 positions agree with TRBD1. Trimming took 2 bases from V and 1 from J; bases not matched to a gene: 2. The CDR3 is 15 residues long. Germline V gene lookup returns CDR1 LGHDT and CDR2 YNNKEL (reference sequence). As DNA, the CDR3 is TGTGCCAGCAGCCAACCGGGACAGGGCCAAGAGACCCAGTACTTC. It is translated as CASSQPGQGQETQYF.

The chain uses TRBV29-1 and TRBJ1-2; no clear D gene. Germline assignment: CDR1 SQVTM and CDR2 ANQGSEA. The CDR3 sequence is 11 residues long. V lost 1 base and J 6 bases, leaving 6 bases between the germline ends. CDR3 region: CSVEARDGYTF. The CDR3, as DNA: TGCAGCGTTGAAGCCCGCGATGGCTACACCTTC.

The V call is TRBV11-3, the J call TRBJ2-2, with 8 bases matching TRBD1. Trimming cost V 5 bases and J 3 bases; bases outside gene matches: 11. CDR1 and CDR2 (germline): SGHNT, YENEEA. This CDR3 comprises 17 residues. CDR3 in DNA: TGTGCCAGCAGCCACATACGGACAGGGATGGACACCGGGGAGCTGTTTTTT. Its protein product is CASSHIRTGMDTGELFF.

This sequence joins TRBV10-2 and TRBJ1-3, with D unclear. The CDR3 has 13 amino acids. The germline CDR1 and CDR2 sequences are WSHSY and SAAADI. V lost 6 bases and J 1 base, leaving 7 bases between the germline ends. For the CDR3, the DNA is TGCGCCAGCAGCGAATATTCTGGAAACACCATATATTTT. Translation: CASSEYSGNTIYF.